The clone carrying this T cell receptor beta chain was detected many times. What it binds is unknown. The data were obtained in a study of identical twins. Notes on the study in general: Sequences that were beta out-of-frame showed weaker excess twin sharing. With abundant cord blood beta clonotypes, insertions were fewer; memory repertoires showed no such pattern.

Germline V CDR1 and CDR2: SGHDT, YYEEEE. Trimming removed 1 base at V and 1 base at J, with 11 bases between. CDR3 length: 15 residues. All donors were healthy, and all were Caucasian. Unique molecular identifiers were present on the cDNA, and a universal primer site came from template switching. Via MiXCR, TCRdb re-called the 5' RACE reads, giving one row per CDR3 protein. Here the sample spans 120,000 to 150,000 distinct CDR3 sequences, roughly 3.5% being singletons. The clonotype comes from a man between 18 and 35 years old in good health. Sequencing was carried out using memory T cells sorted from blood. The V gene is TRBV5-6, the J gene TRBJ2-5, with D perhaps matching TRBD1 (5 bases). The CDR3: CASSLFPTVQETQYF. The DNA for the CDR3 is TGTGCCAGCAGCTTGTTCCCGACAGTCCAAGAGACCCAGTACTTC. The entire variable domain, with the rest obtained from reference TRBV5-6 and TRBJ2-5, is as follows: DAGVTQSPTHLIKTRGQQVTLRCSPKSGHDTVSWYQQALGQGPQFIFQYYEEEERQRGNFPDRFSGHQFPNYSSELNVNALLLGDSALYLCASSLFPTVQETQYFGPGTRLLVL.